This TCR beta chain stems from a study of cytomegalovirus exposure and HLA in healthy donors. Study-wide background: The use of the same platform for the 90 to 150 validation repertoires and the roughly 730 first-cohort repertoires was reported by a later analysis.

Study-wide results and caveats: Rare sequences made up most TCRs, while some public TCRs were found in many donors. A subsequent analysis found that TCR clusters from the first cohort also tended to co-occur in the approximately 110 validation repertoires, with 94% of cluster scores above 0. The study listed 150 to 200 cytomegalovirus-associated TCR beta chains.

Details on this clone: The antigen remains undetermined.

Data came from immunoSEQ multiplex PCR; TCRdb stores just in-frame clones and leaves some out. The profile shows roughly 56,000 clones, 85% to 95% of them singletons. Sequencing was carried out using PBMCs. This receptor was obtained from a man between 18 and 35 years old in good health and CMV-seronegative.

The CDR3 is CASSLLAAQAGYTF. CDR3 in DNA: TGTGCCAGCAGCCTTCTAGCGGCGCAGGCTGGCTACACCTTC. The chain couples TRBV11-2 to TRBJ1-2; D is uncertain. Per germline, CDR1 SGHAT and CDR2 FQNNGV. V was pared by 5 bases and J by 7 bases, with 17 bases between. The CDR3 is 14 residues long.